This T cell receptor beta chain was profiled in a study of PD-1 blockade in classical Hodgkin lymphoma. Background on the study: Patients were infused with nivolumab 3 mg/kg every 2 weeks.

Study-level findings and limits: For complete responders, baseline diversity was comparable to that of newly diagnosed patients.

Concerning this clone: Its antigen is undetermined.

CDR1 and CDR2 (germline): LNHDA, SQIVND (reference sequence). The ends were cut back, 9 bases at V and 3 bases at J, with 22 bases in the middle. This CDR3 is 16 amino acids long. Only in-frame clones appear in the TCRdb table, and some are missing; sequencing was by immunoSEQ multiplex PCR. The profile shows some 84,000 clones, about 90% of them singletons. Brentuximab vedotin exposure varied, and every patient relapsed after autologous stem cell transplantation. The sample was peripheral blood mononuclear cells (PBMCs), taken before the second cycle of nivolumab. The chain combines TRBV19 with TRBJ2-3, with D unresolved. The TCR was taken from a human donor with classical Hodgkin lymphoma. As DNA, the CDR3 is TGTGCCAGGTCCCCCCACTCTAGGTGTGAAACAGATACGCAGTATTTT. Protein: CARSPHSRCETDTQYF.